Below, one T cell receptor beta chain is given with its context. This clonotype was counted between two and nine times. Its antigen has not been determined. Base qualities are not recorded, but no much larger clone differs from it by a single base. Sequenced using an Illumina HiSeq 1500. In-frame beta chains were kept once TCRdb had trimmed the public reads at Q25 with fastp and called clones with MiXCR. For every CDR3 protein sequence, its rows merge into one entry that carries the most common genes and DNA. For this sample there are around 450,000 distinct CDR3 sequences; about a third appear just once. The top ten clones comprise around 13% of the sample. At the junction V is shortened by 3 bases and J by 0 bases; bases outside the gene matches: 7. From its cysteine to its phenylalanine, the CDR3 spans 15 amino acids. Of all the DNA, just the CDR3 is kept, 45 bases in frame from base 1. From a lookup of the germline V gene, CDR1 and CDR2 are SQVTM and ANQGSEA.

The sample belongs to a study of T cell repertoires in cytomegalovirus infection (dated by TCRdb to the late 2010s). A note on the overall study: Donor HLA type was relevant to the analysis, because carriage of CMV infection together with the matching HLA type was indicated by public TCR beta signatures.

What the study reported, not specific to this receptor: In both this cohort and an independent roughly 400-donor cohort, the cumulative frequency of public TCR beta family members distinguished carriers of CMV infection plus the relevant HLA type. The ex vivo response was dominated by HLA-C-restricted CMV-specific TCR beta clonotypes, which also provided the single most frequent clonotype in two of eight donors.

This receptor was taken from a human donor in good health (CMV status not recorded). Some clones in this sample may be carry-over from other donors' samples. In this chain, TRBV29-1 is recombined with TRBJ2-7; 8 nucleotides in the junction match TRBD2. Sequenced material: PBMCs. The nucleotide sequence is given as TGCAGCGTTGAGGACGGGACTAGTAGCTCCTACGAGCAGTACTTC. It encodes CSVEDGTSSSYEQYF.